Shown below are 9 T cell receptor beta chains from a single sample sequenced in a study of T cells in Graves' hyperthyroidism and ophthalmopathy. Amplification targeted TCR beta CDR3 regions from RNA transcripts. The study used the HTBI primer set for a first-round RT-PCR of the TCR CDR3. TCRdb re-derived calls from the multiplex PCR reads in MiXCR, one entry per CDR3 protein. The table records a few hundred thousand distinct CDR3 sequences, around 45% of them present only once. The sequenced material came from peripheral blood or thyroid tissue (not recorded which). These TCRs come from a woman aged 18 to 35 with Graves' hyperthyroidism.

This sequence joins TRBV29-1 and TRBJ2-7, with a possible D match to TRBD2 (7 bases). Per the germline V gene, CDR1 is SQVTM and CDR2 is ANQGSEA. The CDR3 is 13 amino acids. CDR3 loop: CSGLQRDTYEQYF. The DNA for the CDR3 is TGCAGTGGACTCCAGCGGGACACCTACGAGCAGTACTTC.

This clonotype was detected once. Its ends do not fully match the called genes, so a read error is possible. The CDR3 reads CAISAYPKGF. Written as DNA, the CDR3 is TGTGCCATCAGTGCCTACCCGAAAGGGTTC. This sequence joins TRBV10-3 and TRBJ2-5, with D unresolved. This CDR3 has 10 residues. Germline V gene sequence: CDR1 ENHRY, CDR2 SYGVKD.

This rearrangement joins TRBV3-1 to TRBJ2-7; 13 bases agree with TRBD2. The CDR3 spans 14 residues. V dropped 4 bases and J dropped 6; count of bases not matched to a gene: 3. CDR1 is LGHDT and CDR2 is YNNKEL in the germline V gene (reference sequence). The CDR3 DNA follows: TGTGCCAGCAGCCCGGGACTAGCGGGATTCGAGCAGTACTTC. It codes for CASSPGLAGFEQYF.

The V and J genes are TRBV20-1 and TRBJ1-2; 11 bases match TRBD1. V was pared by 6 bases and J by 12 bases, with 12 bases of the junction left unmatched. The CDR3 has 13 amino acids. CDR1 is DFQATT and CDR2 is SNEGSKA in the germline V gene (reference sequence). CDR3 DNA sequence: TGCAGTGCAAAGACGGACAGGGGGCCCGGAAACACCTTC. The encoded protein is CSAKTDRGPGNTF.

This clonotype was found many times. The chain combines TRBV6-5 with TRBJ1-5; perhaps TRBD1 as D (6 bases). Germline V gene sequence: CDR1 MNHEY, CDR2 SVGAGI. This CDR3 has 14 residues. V lost 2 bases to trimming and J lost 6 bases, with 11 bases between them. CDR3 amino acids: CASSYRGRGQPQHF. CDR3 nucleotides: TGTGCCAGCAGTTACAGGGGGAGAGGTCAGCCCCAGCATTTT.

The chain carries TRBV10-3 and TRBJ1-6; D is ambiguous. CDR3 size: 13 residues. The germline CDR1 and CDR2 sequences are ENHRY and SYGVKD. The CDR3 reads CASDLSYNSPLHF. The CDR3 DNA reads as TGTGCTAGCGACCTATCCTATAATTCACCCCTCCACTTT.

The chain couples TRBV20-1 to TRBJ2-1; 9 nucleotides agree with TRBD2. J lost 0 bases, V lost 4 bases, and 13 bases had no gene match. The CDR3 contains 18 residues. Germline CDR1 is DFQATT and CDR2 is SNEGSKA (reference sequence). CDR3 DNA: TGCAGTGCTATAGGTCTCGGACTAGCGAGAGACTCCTACAATGAGCAGTTCTTC. Amino acid sequence: CSAIGLGLARDSYNEQFF.

The chain carries TRBV2 and TRBJ1-1; D remains ambiguous. Trimming took off 8 bases at V and 1 base at J, with 14 bases between the two ends. The germline gives CDR1 SNHLY, CDR2 FYNNEI. This CDR3 comprises 14 residues. CDR3 bases: TGTGCCAGCTCGTTCTGGCCAGGGAACACTGAAGCTTTCTTT. This translates into CASSFWPGNTEAFF.

V and J are TRBV6-5 and TRBJ1-2; 7 bases are shared with TRBD1. Unmatched junction bases numbered 7, after V lost 2 bases and J lost 4 bases. The CDR3 is 15 amino acids. Germline assignment: CDR1 MNHEY and CDR2 SVGAGI. The CDR3 sequence: CASSYQQGNGYGYTF. The CDR3, as DNA: TGTGCCAGCAGTTACCAACAGGGGAATGGCTATGGCTACACCTTC.